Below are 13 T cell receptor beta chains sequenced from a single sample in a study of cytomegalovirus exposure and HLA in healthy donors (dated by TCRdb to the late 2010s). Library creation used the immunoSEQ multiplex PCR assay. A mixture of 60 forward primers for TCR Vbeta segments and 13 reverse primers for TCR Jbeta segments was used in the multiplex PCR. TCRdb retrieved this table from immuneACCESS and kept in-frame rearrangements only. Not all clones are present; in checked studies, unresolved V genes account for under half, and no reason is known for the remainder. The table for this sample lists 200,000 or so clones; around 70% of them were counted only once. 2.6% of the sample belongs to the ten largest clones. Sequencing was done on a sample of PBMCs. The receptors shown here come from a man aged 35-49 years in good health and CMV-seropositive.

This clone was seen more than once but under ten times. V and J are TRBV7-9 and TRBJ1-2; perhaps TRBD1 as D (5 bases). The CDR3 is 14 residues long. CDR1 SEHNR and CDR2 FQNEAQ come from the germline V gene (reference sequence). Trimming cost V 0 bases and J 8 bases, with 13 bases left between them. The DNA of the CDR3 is TGTGCCAGCAGCTTAGCCTGGGCAGGGAACGGCTACACCTTC. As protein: CASSLAWAGNGYTF.

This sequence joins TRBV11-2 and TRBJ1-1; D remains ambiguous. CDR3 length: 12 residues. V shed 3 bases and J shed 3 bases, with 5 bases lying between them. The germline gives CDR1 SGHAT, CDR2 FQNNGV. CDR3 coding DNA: TGTGCCAGCAGCTTCGGGGACACTGAAGCTTTCTTT. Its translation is CASSFGDTEAFF.

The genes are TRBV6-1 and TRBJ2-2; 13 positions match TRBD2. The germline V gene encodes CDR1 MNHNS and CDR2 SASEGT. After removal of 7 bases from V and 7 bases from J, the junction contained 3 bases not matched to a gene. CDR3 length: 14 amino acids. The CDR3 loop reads CASKTSGGYGELFF. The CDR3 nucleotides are TGTGCCAGCAAGACTAGCGGGGGGTACGGGGAGCTGTTTTTT.

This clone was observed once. The CDR3 loop is CASSLAGTGLHYGYTF. CDR3 DNA: TGTGCCAGTAGCTTGGCGGGGACAGGCCTACACTATGGCTACACCTTC. This chain uses TRBV19 with TRBJ1-2; 8 bases are shared with TRBD1. Germline CDR1 LNHDA, CDR2 SQIVND (reference sequence). The CDR3 extends over 16 amino acids. The ends lost 6 bases at V and 3 bases at J; junction bases unmatched: 12.

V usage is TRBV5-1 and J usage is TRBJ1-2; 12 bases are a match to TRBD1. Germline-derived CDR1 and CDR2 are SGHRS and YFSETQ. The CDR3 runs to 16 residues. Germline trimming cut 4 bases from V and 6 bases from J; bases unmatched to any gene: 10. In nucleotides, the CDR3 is TGCGCCAGCAGCCTTAATCCGGGACAGGGGGCGAATGGCTACACCTTC. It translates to CASSLNPGQGANGYTF.

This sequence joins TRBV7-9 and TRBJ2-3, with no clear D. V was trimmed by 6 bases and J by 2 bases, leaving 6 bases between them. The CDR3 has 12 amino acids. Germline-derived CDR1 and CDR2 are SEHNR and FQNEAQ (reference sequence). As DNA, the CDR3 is TGTGCCAGCAGTCCCTCCACAGATACGCAGTATTTT. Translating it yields CASSPSTDTQYF.

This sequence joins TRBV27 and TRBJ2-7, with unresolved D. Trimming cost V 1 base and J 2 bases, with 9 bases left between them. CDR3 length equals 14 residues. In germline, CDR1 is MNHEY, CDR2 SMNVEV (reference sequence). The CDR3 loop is CASSLFAGAYEQYF. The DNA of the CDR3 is TGTGCCAGCAGTTTATTTGCAGGTGCCTACGAGCAGTACTTC.

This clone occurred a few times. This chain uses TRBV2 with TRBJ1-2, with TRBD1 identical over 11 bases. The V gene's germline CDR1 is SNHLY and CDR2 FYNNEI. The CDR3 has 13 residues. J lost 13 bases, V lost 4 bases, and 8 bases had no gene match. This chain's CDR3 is CASSVSAGTGGTF. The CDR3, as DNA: TGTGCCAGCAGTGTTTCTGCCGGGACAGGGGGCACCTTC. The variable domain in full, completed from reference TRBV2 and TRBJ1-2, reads EPEVTQTPSHQVTQMGQEVILRCVPISNHLYFYWYRQILGQKVEFLVSFYNNEISEKSEIFDDQFSVERPDGSNFTLKIRSTKLEDSAMYFCASSVSAGTGGTFGSGTRLTVV.

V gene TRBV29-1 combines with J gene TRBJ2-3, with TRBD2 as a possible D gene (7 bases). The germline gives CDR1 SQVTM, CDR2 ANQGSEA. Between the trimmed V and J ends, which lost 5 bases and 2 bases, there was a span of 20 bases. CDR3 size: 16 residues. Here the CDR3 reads CSVWGGLPTATDTQYF. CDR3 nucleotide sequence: TGCAGCGTTTGGGGGGGGCTACCGACTGCCACAGATACGCAGTATTTT.

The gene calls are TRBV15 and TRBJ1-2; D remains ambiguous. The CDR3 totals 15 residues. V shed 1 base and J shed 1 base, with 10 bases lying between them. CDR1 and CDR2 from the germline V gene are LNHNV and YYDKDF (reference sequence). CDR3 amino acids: CATSRARGINYGYTF. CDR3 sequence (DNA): TGTGCCACCAGCAGAGCCCGGGGTATTAACTATGGCTACACCTTC.

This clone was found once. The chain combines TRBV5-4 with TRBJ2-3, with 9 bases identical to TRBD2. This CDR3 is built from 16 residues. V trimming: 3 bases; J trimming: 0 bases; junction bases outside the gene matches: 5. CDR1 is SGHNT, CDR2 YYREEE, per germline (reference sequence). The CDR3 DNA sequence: TGTGCCAGCAGCTCGCCGGGACTAGCAAGCACAGATACGCAGTATTTT. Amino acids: CASSSPGLASTDTQYF.

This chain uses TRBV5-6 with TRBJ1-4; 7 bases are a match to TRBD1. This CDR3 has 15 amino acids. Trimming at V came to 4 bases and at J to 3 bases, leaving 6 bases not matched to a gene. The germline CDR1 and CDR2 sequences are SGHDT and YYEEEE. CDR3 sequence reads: CASSDRDRPNEKLFF. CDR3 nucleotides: TGTGCCAGCAGCGACCGGGACAGACCTAATGAAAAACTGTTTTTT.

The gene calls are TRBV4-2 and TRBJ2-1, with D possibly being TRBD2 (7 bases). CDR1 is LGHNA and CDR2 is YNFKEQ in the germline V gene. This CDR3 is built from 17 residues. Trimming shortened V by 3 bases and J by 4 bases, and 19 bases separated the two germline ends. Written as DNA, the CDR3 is TGTGCCAGCAGCCACTCCTCCGGCGGGGGCCTATACAATGAGCAGTTCTTC. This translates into CASSHSSGGGLYNEQFF.